The 10 T cell receptor beta chains reported below all come from one sample, sequenced in a study of cytomegalovirus exposure and HLA in healthy donors. PCR amplification relied on 60 Vbeta primers (plus 13 Jbeta primers). Measured with immunoSEQ multiplex PCR; TCRdb has only the in-frame clones, and not every one. Here the sample spans 150,000 to 250,000 clones, 79% being singletons. Sequenced sample: PBMCs. The receptors derive from a girl aged 10-17 years in good health and CMV-seropositive.

The V and J genes are TRBV29-1 and TRBJ1-2; the D gene is possibly TRBD1 (5 bases). Germline CDR1 and CDR2: SQVTM and ANQGSEA. This CDR3 is built from 14 residues. V lost 2 bases and J lost 4, with 14 bases in between. The CDR3 bases are TGCAGCGTTGAAAGGGTTTGGAGGGGCTATGGCTACACCTTC. It codes for CSVERVWRGYGYTF.

This chain joins TRBV27 and TRBJ2-3, with TRBD1 as a possible D gene (6 bases). V dropped 2 bases and J dropped 2 bases, with 17 bases sitting between them. This CDR3 is 17 amino acids long. CDR1 and CDR2 (germline): MNHEY, SMNVEV (reference sequence). CDR3 sequence (DNA): TGTGCCAGCAGTTTACTGAAGCAGGGGTGGAACACAGATACGCAGTATTTT. This encodes CASSLLKQGWNTDTQYF.

V is TRBV7-7 and J is TRBJ1-1, with D uncertain. CDR3 size: 13 residues. The V end lost 5 bases, the J end lost 2 bases, and 9 bases lay between the germline ends. Germline values: CDR1 SSHAT, CDR2 FNYEAQ (reference sequence). The CDR3 DNA reads as TGTGCCAGCAGCCGGGGATTTAACACTGAAGCTTTCTTT. Translating it yields CASSRGFNTEAFF.

V and J are TRBV21-1 and TRBJ1-4. TRBV21-1 is an annotated pseudogene. This CDR3 is built from 12 residues. The CDR3 is CAAGTGNEKLFF. The CDR3 DNA is TGTGCCGCGGGGACCGGGAATGAAAAACTGTTTTTT.

In this sample, this clone turned up a few times. DNA of the CDR3: TGCGCCAGCCGCGGGGGGCCCACCGGGGAGCTGTTTTTT. Translated: CASRGGPTGELFF. V is TRBV4-1 and J is TRBJ2-2; the match to TRBD2 covers 8 bases. Trimming cost V 8 bases and J 4 bases; bases outside gene matches: 3. Per the germline V gene, CDR1 is MGHRA and CDR2 is YSYEKL. The CDR3 has 13 residues.

The chain links TRBV6-5 to TRBJ2-1; 9 bases align to TRBD1. J was trimmed by 6 bases and V by 1 base; bases with no gene match: 4. In germline, CDR1 is MNHEY, CDR2 SVGAGI. CDR3 size: 15 residues. The CDR3 nucleotides are TGTGCCAGCAGTTACTTGGGACAGGGATTCAATGAGCAGTTCTTC. The encoded protein is CASSYLGQGFNEQFF.

V and J are TRBV2 and TRBJ2-2, with a tentative D call TRBD2 (6 bases). The CDR3 is 13 residues long. V was trimmed by 7 bases and J by 8 bases, leaving 14 bases between them. Germline loops: CDR1 SNHLY, CDR2 FYNNEI. DNA of the CDR3: TGTGCCAGCACGGGGGTCCCATCTGGGGAGCTGTTTTTT. It translates to CASTGVPSGELFF.

The chain combines TRBV28 with TRBJ1-1, with 10 bases aligning to TRBD1. CDR3 length: 16 amino acids. Looked up from germline, CDR1 is MDHEN and CDR2 is SYDVKM. Losses at the gene ends were 7 bases for V and 0 bases for J; bases not matched to a gene: 8. The CDR3 bases are TGTGCCAGCAACCGACAGGGGGCCTTCATGAACACTGAAGCTTTCTTT. Residues: CASNRQGAFMNTEAFF.

V and J are TRBV4-3 and TRBJ1-6; 8 bases match TRBD1. Germline assignment: CDR1 LGHNA and CDR2 YSLEER. Trimming cost V 5 bases and J 7 bases; bases outside gene matches: 7. CDR3 size: 15 residues. CDR3 region: CASSYRTGQNSPLHF. CDR3 sequence (DNA): TGCGCCAGCAGCTACCGGACAGGGCAGAATTCACCCCTCCACTTT.

The chain carries TRBV5-6 and TRBJ1-2; the match to TRBD1 covers 7 bases. This CDR3 is 13 amino acids long. V shed 5 bases, J shed 5 bases, and the junction held 6 bases outside the gene matches. Looked up from germline, CDR1 is SGHDT and CDR2 is YYEEEE. CDR3 in DNA: TGTGCCAGCAGTATCGACAGGGAGTATGGCTACACCTTC. Amino acid sequence: CASSIDREYGYTF.